This T cell receptor beta chain is from a study of CXCR3-negative and CXCR3-positive naive CD8 T cells. Libraries of TRB cDNA were made by 5' RACE and carried UMIs. With the 5' RACE reads reprocessed, TCRdb shows one record per CDR3 protein and no DNA. Its table lists tens of thousands of distinct CDR3 sequences. At about 310,000 cells each, triplicate sorts were carried out for each CD8+ T cell subset. Germline values: CDR1 SQVTM, CDR2 ANQGSEA. The CDR3 sequence is 15 residues long. This sequence was found in a human donor in good health. Some clones in this sample may be carry-over from other donors' samples. Sequencing was carried out using naive CXCR3- CD8+ T cells from blood. Sample subset: CD45RO-CCR7+CD27+CD95- naive CD8+ T cells lacking CXCR3 (TNR3-). The chain carries TRBV29-1 and TRBJ1-2; absent DNA, TCRdb's TRBD1 call cannot be checked. The CDR3 loop reads CSVEDWQGRDYGYTF.